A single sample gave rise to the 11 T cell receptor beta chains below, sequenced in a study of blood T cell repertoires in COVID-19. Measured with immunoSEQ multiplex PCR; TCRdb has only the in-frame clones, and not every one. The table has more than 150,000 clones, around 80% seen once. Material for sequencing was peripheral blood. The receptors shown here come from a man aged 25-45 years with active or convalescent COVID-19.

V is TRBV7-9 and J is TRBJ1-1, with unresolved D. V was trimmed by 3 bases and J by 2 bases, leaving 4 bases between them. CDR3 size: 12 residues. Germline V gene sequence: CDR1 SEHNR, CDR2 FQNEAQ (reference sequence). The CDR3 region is CASSLSNTEAFF. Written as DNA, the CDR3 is TGTGCCAGCAGCTTGAGTAACACTGAAGCTTTCTTT.

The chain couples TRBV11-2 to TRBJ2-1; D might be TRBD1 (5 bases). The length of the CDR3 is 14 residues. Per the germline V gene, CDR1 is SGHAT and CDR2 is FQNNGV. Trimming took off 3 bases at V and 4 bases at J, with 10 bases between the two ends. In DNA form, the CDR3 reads TGTGCCAGCAGCTTGGAGACAGATTACAATGAGCAGTTCTTC. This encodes CASSLETDYNEQFF. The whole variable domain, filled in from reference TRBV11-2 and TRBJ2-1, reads EAGVAQSPRYKIIEKRQSVAFWCNPISGHATLYWYQQILGQGPKLLIQFQNNGVVDDSQLPKDRFSAERLKGVDSTLKIQPAKLEDSAVYLCASSLETDYNEQFFGPGTRLTVL.

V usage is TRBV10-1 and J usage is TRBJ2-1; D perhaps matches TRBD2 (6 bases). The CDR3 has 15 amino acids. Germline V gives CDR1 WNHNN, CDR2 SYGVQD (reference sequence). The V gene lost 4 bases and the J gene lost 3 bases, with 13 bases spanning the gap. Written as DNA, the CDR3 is TGCGCCAGCAGTGGACCGGGACTTATCTACAATGAGCAGTTCTTC. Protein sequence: CASSGPGLIYNEQFF.

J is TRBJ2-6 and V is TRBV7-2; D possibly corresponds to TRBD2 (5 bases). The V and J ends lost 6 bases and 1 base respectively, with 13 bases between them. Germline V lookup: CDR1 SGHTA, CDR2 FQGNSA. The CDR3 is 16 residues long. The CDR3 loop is CASRKRAASGANVLTF. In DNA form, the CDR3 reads TGTGCCAGCAGAAAGAGGGCAGCTTCTGGGGCCAACGTCCTGACTTTC.

The CDR3: CAISEQGTNYGYTF. For the CDR3, the DNA is TGTGCCATCAGTGAACAGGGAACAAACTATGGCTACACCTTC. The genes are TRBV10-3 and TRBJ1-2; perhaps TRBD1 as D (6 bases). Germline values: CDR1 ENHRY, CDR2 SYGVKD. The CDR3 is 14 amino acids. Trimming shortened V by 3 bases and J by 2 bases, and 10 bases separated the two germline ends.

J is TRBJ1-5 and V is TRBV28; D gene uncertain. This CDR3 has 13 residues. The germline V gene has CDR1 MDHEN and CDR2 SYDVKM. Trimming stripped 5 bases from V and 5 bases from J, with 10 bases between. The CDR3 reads CASSAFLDQPQHF. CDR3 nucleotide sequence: TGTGCCAGCAGTGCGTTTTTGGATCAGCCCCAGCATTTT.

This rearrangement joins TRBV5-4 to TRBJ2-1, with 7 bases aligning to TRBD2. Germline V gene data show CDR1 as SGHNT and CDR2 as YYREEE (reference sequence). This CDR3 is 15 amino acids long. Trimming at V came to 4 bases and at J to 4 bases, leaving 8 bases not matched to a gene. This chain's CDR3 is CASSPPSGAYNEQFF. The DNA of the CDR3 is TGTGCCAGCAGCCCTCCCAGCGGGGCTTACAATGAGCAGTTCTTC. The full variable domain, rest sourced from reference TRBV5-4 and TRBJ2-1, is ETGVTQSPTHLIKTRGQQVTLRCSSQSGHNTVSWYQQALGQGPQFIFQYYREEENGRGNFPPRFSGLQFPNYSSELNVNALELDDSALYLCASSPPSGAYNEQFFGPGTRLTVL.

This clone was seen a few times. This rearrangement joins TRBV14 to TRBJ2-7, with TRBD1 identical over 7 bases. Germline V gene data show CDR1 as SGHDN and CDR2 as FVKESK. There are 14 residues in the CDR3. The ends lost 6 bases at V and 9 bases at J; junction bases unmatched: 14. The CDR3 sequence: CASSLNRQGEWQYF. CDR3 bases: TGTGCCAGCAGTCTGAATCGACAGGGTGAGTGGCAGTACTTC.

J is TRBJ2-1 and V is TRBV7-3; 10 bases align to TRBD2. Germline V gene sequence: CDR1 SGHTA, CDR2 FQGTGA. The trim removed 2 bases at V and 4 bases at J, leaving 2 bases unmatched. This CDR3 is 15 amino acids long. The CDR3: CASSLGTSEYNEQFF. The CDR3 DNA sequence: TGTGCCAGCAGCTTAGGGACTAGCGAGTACAATGAGCAGTTCTTC.

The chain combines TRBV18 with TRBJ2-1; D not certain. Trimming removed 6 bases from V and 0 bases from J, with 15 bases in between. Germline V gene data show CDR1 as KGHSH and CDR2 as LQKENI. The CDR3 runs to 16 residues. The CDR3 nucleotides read TGTGCCAGCTCGGCGGTGGCCCCCGGCTCCTACAATGAGCAGTTCTTC. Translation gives CASSAVAPGSYNEQFF.

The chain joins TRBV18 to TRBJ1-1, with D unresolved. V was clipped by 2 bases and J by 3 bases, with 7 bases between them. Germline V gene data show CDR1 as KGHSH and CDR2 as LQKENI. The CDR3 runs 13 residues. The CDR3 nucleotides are TGTGCCAGCTCACCAATGGCAGACACTGAAGCTTTCTTT. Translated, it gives CASSPMADTEAFF.